This TCR beta chain was found in a study of blood T cell repertoires in COVID-19. Study-level background: Spain, Italy and the United States supplied samples that represented acute and convalescent COVID-19. Sources were T cells, B-cell-depleted T cells, or PBMCs; the material itself was cDNA or gDNA.

This clone was detected only a few times. The CDR3 covers 16 residues. CDR1 and CDR2 (germline): MDHEN, SYDVKM. V lost 6 bases and J lost 0, with 17 bases in between. Authors' processing steps: Reference gene primer amplification yielded estimated nucleated cell counts. TCRdb keeps only in-frame clones here, not all; method: immunoSEQ multiplex PCR. V, J and clone size were drawn from that table, and D and trimming were deduced from the DNA. The data hold over 85,000 clones, with about nine tenths observed a single time. The V gene is TRBV28, the J gene TRBJ1-2; possible D gene TRBD1, 5 bases. Sequencing used peripheral blood. The source is a human donor in a cohort sampled during active COVID-19. Here the CDR3 reads CASRPGGLLANYGYTF. CDR3 DNA: TGTGCCAGCAGACCGGGGGGTCTCCTAGCTAACTATGGCTACACCTTC.